The 28 T cell receptor beta chains reported below all come from one sample, sequenced in a study of CD8+CD57+ T cells in acquired aplastic anemia. Using genomic DNA as the template, TCR beta VDJ and CDR3 profiling was carried out. TCRdb recomputed calls from the reads with MiXCR, one row per CDR3 protein. Of approximately 200,000 distinct CDR3 sequences listed, roughly 53% are singletons. Those patients picked for sequencing had displayed CD8+CD57+ cell expansion on flow cytometry. The sample consisted of sorted CD4+, CD8+, or CD8+CD57+ T cells (not recorded which) from PBMCs. The receptors were sampled from a human donor with aplastic anemia.

The chain recombines TRBV7-8 with TRBJ2-1; 10 bases map to TRBD1. V was pared by 6 bases and J by 5 bases, with 13 bases of the junction left unmatched. The V gene's germline CDR1 is SGHVS and CDR2 FQNEAQ. CDR3 length: 17 residues. CDR3 sequence reads: CASRRRGRDRGNNEQFF. The CDR3 nucleotides read TGTGCCAGCAGGCGCAGGGGGCGGGACAGGGGCAACAATGAGCAGTTCTTC.

J is TRBJ2-2 and V is TRBV5-1, with TRBD2 as a possible D gene (5 bases). The CDR3 has 12 residues. Looked up from germline, CDR1 is SGHRS and CDR2 is YFSETQ. V was trimmed by 4 bases and J by 7 bases, leaving 8 bases between them. Here the CDR3 DNA reads TGCGCCAGCAGCCTCCGGGACGGGGAGCTGTTTTTT. Protein: CASSLRDGELFF.

This clonotype appeared many times. The rearrangement uses TRBV24-1 and TRBJ2-2, with TRBD1 matching over 7 bases. Unmatched junction bases numbered 15, after V lost 11 bases and J lost 4 bases. This CDR3 region has 16 residues. Germline V gene sequence: CDR1 KGHDR, CDR2 SFDVKD. This CDR3 reads CANQQLYRGGTGELFF. CDR3 nucleotides: TGTGCCAACCAACAACTCTACAGGGGCGGCACCGGGGAGCTGTTTTTT.

The gene calls are TRBV24-1 and TRBJ2-3, with 10 bases that match TRBD1. After removal of 4 bases from V and 11 bases from J, the junction contained 11 bases not matched to a gene. In germline, CDR1 is KGHDR, CDR2 SFDVKD. The length of the CDR3 is 15 residues. The CDR3 nucleotides are TGTGCCACCAGTGACAGACAGGGGGCCTACAATGAGCAGTATTTT. Its protein product is CATSDRQGAYNEQYF.

The chain recombines TRBV14 with TRBJ2-7, with TRBD1 as a possible D gene (6 bases). CDR1 is SGHDN, CDR2 FVKESK, per germline. Trimming removed 2 bases from V and 7 bases from J, with 21 bases in between. CDR3 length equals 16 residues. Here the CDR3 reads CASSQRVNTLQGEQYF. For the CDR3, the DNA is TGTGCCAGCAGCCAACGTGTAAACACACTCCAGGGGGAGCAGTACTTC.

The V call is TRBV9, the J call TRBJ2-7; 7 bases are shared with TRBD2. After removal of 5 bases from V and 4 bases from J, the junction contained 9 bases not matched to a gene. The CDR3 covers 14 residues. Germline CDR1 reads SGDLS; CDR2 reads YYNGEE. CDR3 nucleotides: TGTGCCAGCAGAATCGGGGGTAGCGGGTACGAGCAGTACGTC. Translation gives CASRIGGSGYEQYV.

J is TRBJ1-2 and V is TRBV7-6, with 7 nucleotides matching TRBD1. The CDR3 consists of 12 residues. J lost 6 bases, V lost 6 bases, and 4 bases had no gene match. The germline CDR1 and CDR2 sequences are SGHVS and FNYEAQ. CDR3 region: CASRTGADGYTF. CDR3 coding DNA: TGTGCCAGCAGAACAGGGGCTGATGGCTACACCTTC.

This clonotype was observed once. V usage is TRBV4-1 and J usage is TRBJ2-5; 7 nucleotides agree with TRBD2. Germline V lookup: CDR1 MGHRA, CDR2 YSYEKL. Trimming removed 0 bases from V and 5 bases from J; junction bases left unmatched: 15. This CDR3 is 18 amino acids long. Here the CDR3 DNA reads TGCGCCAGCAGCCAAGATCTAGCAGCGGGGTCTGGGAGGGAGACCCAGTACTTC. It is translated as CASSQDLAAGSGRETQYF.

As for this clonotype: Mismatch with germline at one junction end may stem from a read error. The chain links TRBV2 to TRBJ2-5; 8 bases line up with TRBD1. The CDR3 has 14 residues. Germline CDR1 reads SNHLY; CDR2 reads FYNNEI. CDR3 bases: TGTGTCAGCGGCTCAGGGGGCGGCCAAGAGACCCAGTACTTC. Translated: CVSGSGGGQETQYF.

The chain's CDR3 is CASKQGLNTEAFF. The CDR3 nucleotides are TGTGCCAGCAAACAGGGACTGAACACTGAAGCTTTCTTT. The V and J genes are TRBV6-4 and TRBJ1-1; D perhaps matches TRBD1 (6 bases). V gave up 7 bases and J gave up 0 bases, with 9 bases separating them. This CDR3 comprises 13 residues. Germline CDR1 reads MRHNA; CDR2 reads SNTAGT.

This rearrangement joins TRBV19 to TRBJ1-5, with unresolved D. Trimming took 8 bases from V and 3 from J, leaving 20 bases between them. This CDR3 comprises 16 residues. The germline gives CDR1 LNHDA, CDR2 SQIVND (reference sequence). CDR3 residues: CASSGGVRGINQPQHF. In DNA form, the CDR3 reads TGTGCCAGTTCCGGCGGAGTAAGAGGGATCAATCAGCCCCAGCATTTT.

The V call is TRBV18, the J call TRBJ1-2; possible D gene TRBD1, 5 bases. Trimming left V 2 bases short and J 3 bases short, with 16 bases between. The CDR3 spans 16 residues. CDR1 and CDR2 from the germline V gene are KGHSH and LQKENI. In DNA, the CDR3 is TGTGCCAGCTCACCAACTGGGGCGAGGGCTGACTATGGCTACACCTTC. It translates to CASSPTGARADYGYTF.

This clonotype was seen many times. The V and J genes are TRBV20-1 and TRBJ1-5, with a possible D match to TRBD1 (6 bases). The length of the CDR3 is 15 residues. V was shortened by 2 bases and J by 2 bases, with 13 bases between the two germline ends. From germline, CDR1 is DFQATT and CDR2 SNEGSKA (reference sequence). The CDR3 region has the DNA TGCAGTGCTAGACAGGGGCGAGAGGGCAATCAGCCCCAGCATTTT. Its translation is CSARQGREGNQPQHF.

The rearrangement joins TRBV7-2 to TRBJ1-6; possibly TRBD1 for D (5 bases). Between the trimmed V and J ends, which lost 3 bases and 7 bases, there was a span of 16 bases. This CDR3 region has 16 residues. Looked up from germline, CDR1 is SGHTA and CDR2 is FQGNSA. CDR3 DNA sequence: TGTGCCAGCAGCTTTAGCGGGGACTTATGGAATTCACCCCTCCACTTT. The encoded protein is CASSFSGDLWNSPLHF.

Many counts were recorded for this clonotype. The chain combines TRBV2 with TRBJ1-5; TRBD1 agrees at 8 bases. Germline V gives CDR1 SNHLY, CDR2 FYNNEI. V gave up 3 bases and J gave up 7 bases; unmatched junction bases: 5. The CDR3 runs 14 residues. The chain's CDR3 is CASSERTGKQPQHF. CDR3 bases: TGTGCCAGCAGTGAGCGGACAGGGAAACAGCCCCAGCATTTT.

The gene calls are TRBV28 and TRBJ1-5, with D perhaps matching TRBD1 (5 bases). The tail of the sequence fits TRBJ2-3 better, so the J call may be wrong. CDR3 length: 14 amino acids. Germline V lookup: CDR1 MDHEN, CDR2 SYDVKM. In nucleotides, the CDR3 is TGTGCCAGCCTCAGGGTTTATAGCAATCAGCCCCAGTATTTT. Amino acid sequence: CASLRVYSNQPQYF.

CDR3 DNA: TGTGCCAGCAGCCGGGACAGGAGTACGAACACCGGGGAGCTGTTTTTT. Translated, it gives CASSRDRSTNTGELFF. The chain uses TRBV12-3 or TRBV12-4 and TRBJ2-2; 8 positions match TRBD1. The CDR3 runs 16 residues. The V segment lost 6 bases and the J segment 0 bases; nucleotides outside the gene matches: 6.

The sample holds many counts of this clonotype. The CDR3 DNA is TGTGCCAGCAGCCTACAAATTGGGGGCTGGACAGATACGCAGTATTTT. This gives the protein CASSLQIGGWTDTQYF. The chain carries TRBV7-9 and TRBJ2-3; D may be TRBD1 (6 bases). This CDR3 is built from 16 residues. Looked up from germline, CDR1 is SEHNR and CDR2 is FQNEAQ (reference sequence). Trimming cost V 5 bases and J 3 bases, with 18 bases left between them.

This clonotype was detected only once. This chain joins TRBV10-2 and TRBJ2-1; no clear D. The CDR3 length is 14 residues. Germline V gene sequence: CDR1 WSHSY, CDR2 SAAADI. Trimming took off 4 bases at V and 5 bases at J, with 12 bases between the two ends. CDR3 bases: TGCGCCAGCAGTGCCACCCTCATCCACAATGAGCAGTTCTTC. This encodes CASSATLIHNEQFF.

V and J are TRBV20-1 and TRBJ1-4; a possible D gene is TRBD1 (6 bases). This CDR3 is 14 amino acids long. Trimming shortened V by 3 bases and J by 2 bases, and 10 bases separated the two germline ends. Germline V gene lookup returns CDR1 DFQATT and CDR2 SNEGSKA (reference sequence). The CDR3 DNA sequence: TGCAGTGCTAGTGTTGGGGGCACTAATGAAAAACTGTTTTTT. Amino acid sequence: CSASVGGTNEKLFF.

This clonotype was seen many times. The chain links TRBV2 to TRBJ2-3, with TRBD1 matching over 7 bases. Trimming at V came to 5 bases and at J to 2 bases, leaving 4 bases not matched to a gene. Germline CDR1 SNHLY, CDR2 FYNNEI. The CDR3 sequence is 14 residues long. The CDR3 DNA reads as TGTGCCAGCAGTCGGGACAGATCCACAGATACGCAGTATTTT. It translates to CASSRDRSTDTQYF. Supplemented by reference TRBV2 and TRBJ2-3, the full variable domain reads EPEVTQTPSHQVTQMGQEVILRCVPISNHLYFYWYRQILGQKVEFLVSFYNNEISEKSEIFDDQFSVERPDGSNFTLKIRSTKLEDSAMYFCASSRDRSTDTQYFGPGTRLTVL.

This clonotype was picked up a small number of times. The chain uses TRBV6-5 and TRBJ2-6; TRBD2 might be the D (6 bases). The CDR3 sequence is 19 residues long. Germline assignment: CDR1 MNHEY and CDR2 SVGAGI. Deletions cut 1 base from V and 0 bases from J, with 16 bases between. CDR3 residues: CASSYFGVGGPSGANVLTF. The CDR3 nucleotides read TGTGCCAGCAGTTACTTCGGCGTAGGAGGGCCCTCTGGGGCCAACGTCCTGACTTTC.

The V and J genes are TRBV19 and TRBJ2-6; TRBD1 might be the D (5 bases). Germline V gives CDR1 LNHDA, CDR2 SQIVND (reference sequence). This CDR3 region has 15 residues. V lost 4 bases, J lost 3 bases, and 10 bases lay in between. The CDR3 DNA sequence: TGTGCCAGTAGTAGAGACAGCGTTGGGGCCAACGTCCTGACTTTC. As protein: CASSRDSVGANVLTF.

This chain connects TRBV12-3 or TRBV12-4 to TRBJ1-1; TRBD1 matches at 8 bases. This CDR3 region has 17 residues. The V gene end was trimmed by 6 bases and the J gene end by 0 bases; junction bases not matched to a gene: 12. The CDR3 DNA follows: TGTGCCAGCAGGGTAAACCGCGGACAGGGAATGAACACTGAAGCTTTCTTT. Residues: CASRVNRGQGMNTEAFF.

This clonotype was seen only a few times. The CDR3 loop is CASSLDRVNSGNTIYF. DNA for the CDR3: TGTGCCAGCAGCCTGGACAGGGTGAACTCTGGAAACACCATATATTTT. The gene calls are TRBV12-3 or TRBV12-4 and TRBJ1-3; 8 bases align to TRBD1. V dropped 6 bases and J dropped 0; count of bases not matched to a gene: 7. The CDR3 loop spans 16 amino acids.

The rearrangement links TRBV7-3 to TRBJ2-7, with 7 bases aligning to TRBD1. V shed 3 bases and J 5 bases; nucleotides not matched to a gene: 4. CDR3 length: 13 residues. The germline V gene encodes CDR1 SGHTA and CDR2 FQGTGA. CDR3 sequence: CASSLTGMDEQYF. Here the CDR3 DNA reads TGTGCCAGCAGCTTGACAGGGATGGACGAGCAGTACTTC.

Regarding this clonotype: One end of the junction does not line up with germline, which may come from a read error. The chain employs TRBV18 and TRBJ1-4; 7 positions match TRBD1. The CDR3 runs 15 residues. CDR1 is KGHSH, CDR2 LQKENI, per germline. Here the CDR3 reads CASSPLGQLNEKLFF. The CDR3 nucleotides are TGTGCCAGCTCCCCACTGGGACAGCTTAATGAAAAACTGTTTTTT.

This chain connects TRBV24-1 to TRBJ2-1, with 8 positions matching TRBD2. V lost 1 base to trimming and J lost 7 bases; unmatched junction nucleotides: 2. Germline lookup yields CDR1 KGHDR and CDR2 SFDVKD. The CDR3 extends over 14 amino acids. The CDR3 spells CATSDLGTRNEQFF. The CDR3, as DNA: TGTGCCACCAGTGATTTAGGGACTAGAAATGAGCAGTTCTTC.